The subject of this entry is one T cell receptor (beta chain). Its antigen is not known. Each population that was sorted was more than 98% pure. The CDR3 is 15 residues long. CDR1 and CDR2 (germline): SGHNT, YYREEE (reference sequence). J gave up 2 bases and V 4 bases, and 5 bases lay outside the gene matches. The data were obtained in a study of beta chain features in type 1 diabetes. The overall study: Cell yields, gender and age were similar in healthy donors and patients. Study-wide results and caveats: The study found fewer insertions and more deletions at VDJ junctions in type 1 diabetes patients. Shortening of TCRB CDR3s, moderate but significant, appeared in all four CD4+ subsets of Type 1 diabetes patients. The similarity of naive, central memory and Treg TCRB repertoires appeared greater among patients than among healthy donors.

Since all of the isolated RNA was reverse transcribed, expressed TCRB transcripts were what got sequenced. Clones were read by immunoSEQ multiplex PCR, and TCRdb kept only the in-frame ones, dropping some. The sample lists just under 150,000 clones, about 12% seen once, with 1% to 1.5% in the top ten. The sequencing sample was made of central memory CD4+ T cells from blood. The sequence was collected from a man aged 18 to 29 with type 1 diabetes. The V gene is TRBV5-4, the J gene TRBJ2-7; TRBD2 matches at 11 bases. The CDR3 sequence is CASSAGLAETYEQYF. In DNA, the CDR3 is TGTGCCAGCAGCGCGGGACTAGCGGAGACCTACGAGCAGTACTTC.